This TCR beta chain was sequenced for a study of T cells in Graves' hyperthyroidism and ophthalmopathy. Looking at the study overall: Peripheral blood was acquired at first diagnosis, ahead of any therapy whatsoever.

General study points: Stable hyperthyroidism and ophthalmopathy were separated using 13 V-J signatures. Model predictions of ophthalmopathy came a median around 6.5 months before onset. Most clonotypes expanded in thyroid above 0.001 were likewise present in blood.

The sample holds many counts of this clonotype. The target antigen is unknown. Amplified TCR beta CDR3 regions came from RNA transcripts. A set of HTBI primers served as the primers for a first-round RT-PCR of the TCR CDR3. One entry per CDR3 protein results from TCRdb running MiXCR on the multiplex PCR reads. This table holds 500,000 to 600,000 distinct CDR3 sequences, less than 20% found once. The V gene end was trimmed by 5 bases and the J gene end by 0 bases; junction bases not matched to a gene: 2. CDR3 size: 14 residues. Germline CDR1 SGHAT, CDR2 FQNNGV. This receptor was identified in a man in his forties or fifties with Graves' ophthalmopathy. This chain links TRBV11-2 with TRBJ2-3; 7 positions match TRBD2. Sequencing was performed on blood. The CDR3 DNA reads TGTGCCAGCAGCGGGGGGGTTAGCACAGATACGCAGTATTTT. It specifies CASSGGVSTDTQYF.